The 9 T cell receptor beta chains in this list originate from one sample, sequenced in a study of PD-1 blockade in mismatch repair-deficient tumors (dated by TCRdb to the late 2010s). The time point label on this specimen signifies: roughly 10-day in vitro stimulation with candidate neoantigen peptide 6. Library prep was done by the immunoSEQ multiplex PCR assay. TCRdb took over this immuneACCESS table, retaining in-frame rearrangements with V and J assigned. Such tables are incomplete; in checked studies, under half of the missing clones stem from an unresolved V gene, and the remainder is unexplained. For this sample there are about 14,000 clones; roughly 86% appear just once. The top ten clones comprise over 4.5% of the sample. What these receptors recognize is not known. The sequences come from cells cultured in vitro, collected from a patient treated with pembrolizumab. The receptors shown here come from an adult with mismatch repair-deficient cancer.

The V and J genes are TRBV27 and TRBJ2-2; the D is unclear. Trimming removed 5 bases at V and 1 base at J, with 11 bases between. This CDR3 has 15 residues. Germline V lookup: CDR1 MNHEY, CDR2 SMNVEV (reference sequence). CDR3 nucleotide sequence: TGTGCCAGCAGTCATGGCAGGAGGAACACCGGGGAGCTGTTTTTT. Its protein is CASSHGRRNTGELFF.

This chain joins TRBV2 and TRBJ1-5, with no clear D. Germline loops: CDR1 SNHLY, CDR2 FYNNEI. V lost 0 bases, J lost 3 bases, and 9 bases lay in between. This CDR3 spans 15 amino acids. The CDR3 DNA reads TGTGCCAGCAGTGAAGCATGGCAGCTCAATCAGCCCCAGCATTTT. It yields the protein CASSEAWQLNQPQHF.

The V gene is TRBV30, the J gene TRBJ1-1; TRBD1 might be the D (5 bases). Per the germline V gene, CDR1 is GTSNPN and CDR2 is SVGIG (reference sequence). CDR3 length: 16 amino acids. With 2 bases removed from V and 4 bases from J, the gap between germline ends came to 20 bases. The CDR3 DNA sequence: TGTGCCTGGAGTACCCCAGGGAGGGCGCAGAGCACTGAAGCTTTCTTT. It is translated as CAWSTPGRAQSTEAFF.

The chain is built from TRBV4-2 and TRBJ2-1; D is uncertain. Germline assignment: CDR1 LGHNA and CDR2 YNFKEQ. CDR3 length: 14 residues. V gave up 0 bases and J gave up 5 bases, with 8 bases separating them. The CDR3 DNA is TGTGCCAGCAGCCAAGAGGGCGCGGACAATGAGCAGTTCTTC. Translated: CASSQEGADNEQFF.

V and J are TRBV7-2 and TRBJ1-2, with D unresolved. V was pared by 4 bases and J by 7 bases, with 13 bases between. This CDR3 contains 13 residues. The germline CDR1 and CDR2 sequences are SGHTA and FQGNSA. The CDR3 DNA sequence: TGTGCCAGCAGCTCTGAATGGATTAGTGGCTACACCTTC. It codes for CASSSEWISGYTF.

The chain uses TRBV5-1 and TRBJ2-7; 14 nucleotides match TRBD2. This CDR3 spans 14 amino acids. The J segment lost 8 bases and the V segment lost 7 bases, leaving 8 bases of the junction unmatched. In germline, CDR1 is SGHRS, CDR2 YFSETQ. CDR3 nucleotides: TGCGCCAGCGGCCCCCGACTAGCGGGAGGGAAGCAGTACTTC. Its protein product is CASGPRLAGGKQYF.

This chain joins TRBV7-9 and TRBJ1-1, with D maybe TRBD1 (5 bases). Germline V gene data show CDR1 as SEHNR and CDR2 as FQNEAQ (reference sequence). The CDR3 has 17 residues. V lost 8 bases, J lost 1 base, and 23 bases lay in between. CDR3 DNA: TGTGCCAGCGACAACGCAGGGCGCCAATCCGCGAACACTGAAGCTTTCTTT. It translates to CASDNAGRQSANTEAFF.

The chain couples TRBV29-1 to TRBJ2-1; 9 nucleotides align to TRBD2. The CDR3 runs 14 residues. The ends lost 2 bases at V and 8 bases at J; junction bases unmatched: 7. CDR1 and CDR2 (germline): SQVTM, ANQGSEA. The chain's CDR3 is CSVEKPSGIDEQFF. CDR3 DNA: TGCAGCGTTGAAAAGCCTAGCGGGATTGATGAGCAGTTCTTC.

The chain employs TRBV5-4 and TRBJ2-3, with 8 bases that match TRBD2. Germline-derived CDR1 and CDR2 are SGHNT and YYREEE (reference sequence). Trimming removed 0 bases from V and 1 base from J; junction bases left unmatched: 1. This CDR3 comprises 15 residues. CDR3 loop: CASSLAREGTDTQYF. The CDR3 nucleotides read TGTGCCAGCAGCTTGGCGCGGGAGGGCACAGATACGCAGTATTTT.